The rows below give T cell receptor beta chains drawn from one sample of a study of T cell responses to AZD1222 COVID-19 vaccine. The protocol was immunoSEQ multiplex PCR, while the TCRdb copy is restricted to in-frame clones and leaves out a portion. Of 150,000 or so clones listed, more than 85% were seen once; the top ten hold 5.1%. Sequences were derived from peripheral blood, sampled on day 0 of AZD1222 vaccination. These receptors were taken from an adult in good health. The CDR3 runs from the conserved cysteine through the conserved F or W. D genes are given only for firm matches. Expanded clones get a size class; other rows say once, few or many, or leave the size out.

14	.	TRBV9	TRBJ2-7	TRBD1	CASSPRTGGYEQYF	TGTGCCAGCAGCCCCCGGACAGGGGGGTACGAGCAGTACTTC
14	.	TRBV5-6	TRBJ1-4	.	CASSTVTTNEKLFF	TGTGCCAGCAGCACAGTTACAACTAATGAAAAACTGTTTTTT
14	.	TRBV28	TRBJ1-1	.	CAAAAGLTNTEAFF	TGTGCCGCAGCCGCGGGGCTGACCAACACTGAAGCTTTCTTT
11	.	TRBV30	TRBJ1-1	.	CAWSTGGGAFF	TGTGCCTGGAGCACCGGTGGAGGAGCTTTCTTT
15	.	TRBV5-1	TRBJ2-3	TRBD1	CASSLDRGLTDTQYF	TGCGCCAGCAGCTTGGACAGGGGGCTAACAGATACGCAGTATTTT
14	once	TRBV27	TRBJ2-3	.	CASSLSRAADTQYF	TGTGCCAGCAGTTTATCAAGGGCGGCAGATACGCAGTATTTT
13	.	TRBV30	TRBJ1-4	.	CALNQGFNEKLFF	TGTGCCCTGAACCAGGGGTTTAATGAAAAACTGTTTTTT
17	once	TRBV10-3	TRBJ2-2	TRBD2	CAISDVAGPQDTGELFF	TGTGCCATCAGTGACGTAGCGGGACCTCAGGACACCGGGGAGCTGTTTTTT
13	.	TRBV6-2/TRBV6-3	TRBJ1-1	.	CASSYSLTGPGIF	TGTGCCAGCAGTTACTCACTTACAGGGCCAGGGATCTTT
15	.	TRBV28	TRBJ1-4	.	CASSPYSATNEKLFF	TGTGCCAGCAGTCCATACAGTGCAACTAATGAAAAACTGTTTTTT
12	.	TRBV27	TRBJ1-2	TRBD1	CASSPDRAGYTF	TGTGCCAGCAGTCCGGACAGGGCTGGCTACACCTTC
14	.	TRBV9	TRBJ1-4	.	CASSVEPSNEKLFF	TGTGCCAGCAGCGTTGAGCCCTCTAATGAAAAACTGTTTTTT
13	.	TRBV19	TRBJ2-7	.	CASSIGPGGEQYF	TGTGCCAGTAGTATTGGCCCAGGTGGCGAGCAGTACTTC
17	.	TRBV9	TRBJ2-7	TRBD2	CASSVGLAGGPNHEQYF	TGTGCCAGCAGCGTAGGACTAGCGGGAGGGCCCAACCACGAGCAGTACTTC
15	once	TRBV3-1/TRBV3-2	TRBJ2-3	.	CASSQPGHGTDTQYF	TGTGCCAGCAGTCAACCGGGACACGGCACAGATACGCAGTATTTT
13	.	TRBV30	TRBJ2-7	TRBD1	CAWSGTGRDEQYF	TGTGCCTGGAGTGGGACAGGGCGGGACGAGCAGTACTTC
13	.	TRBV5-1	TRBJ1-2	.	CASSLEGQDGYTF	TGCGCCAGCAGCTTGGAGGGGCAGGATGGCTACACCTTC
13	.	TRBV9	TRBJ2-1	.	CASSVEVRGEQFF	TGTGCCAGCAGCGTAGAGGTTCGAGGTGAGCAGTTCTTC
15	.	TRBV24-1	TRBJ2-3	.	CATSDRLVIKDTQYF	TGTGCCACCAGTGACAGACTAGTGATTAAGGATACGCAGTATTTT
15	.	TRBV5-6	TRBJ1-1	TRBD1	CASSRPGQGNTEAFF	TGTGCCAGCAGCAGACCGGGACAGGGGAACACTGAAGCTTTCTTT
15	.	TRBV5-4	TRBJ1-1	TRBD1	CASSWGGQWNTEAFF	TGTGCCAGCAGCTGGGGGGGACAGTGGAACACTGAAGCTTTCTTT
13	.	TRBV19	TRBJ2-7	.	CASSRDPVGEQYF	TGTGCCAGTAGTCGTGATCCCGTGGGGGAGCAGTACTTC
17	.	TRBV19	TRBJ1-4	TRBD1	CASSRQGRVTTNEKLFF	TGTGCCAGTAGTCGACAGGGAAGGGTGACAACTAATGAAAAACTGTTTTTT
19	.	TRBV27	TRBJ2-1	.	CASSSTSGLTALSYNEQFF	TGTGCCAGCAGTTCTACTTCGGGACTGACGGCCCTTTCCTACAATGAGCAGTTCTTC
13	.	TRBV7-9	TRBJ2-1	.	CASSLLRGNEQFF	TGTGCCAGCAGCTTATTGCGAGGCAATGAGCAGTTCTTC
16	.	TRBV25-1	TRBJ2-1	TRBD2	CASSEALAETPYEQFF	TGTGCCAGCAGTGAAGCACTAGCGGAGACTCCATATGAGCAGTTCTTC
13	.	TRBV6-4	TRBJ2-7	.	CASSDGPGEVQYF	TGTGCCAGCAGTGACGGACCGGGAGAAGTGCAGTACTTC
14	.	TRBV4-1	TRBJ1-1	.	CASSQGQSDTEAFF	TGCGCCAGCAGCCAAGGGCAGAGTGACACTGAAGCTTTCTTT
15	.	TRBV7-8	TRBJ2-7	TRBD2	CASSLDGGRGYEQYF	TGTGCCAGCAGCTTAGATGGCGGGAGGGGCTACGAGCAGTACTTC
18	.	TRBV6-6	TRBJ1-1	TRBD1	CASSPERTGKGGNTEAFF	TGTGCCAGCAGTCCTGAAAGGACAGGGAAAGGTGGGAACACTGAAGCTTTCTTT
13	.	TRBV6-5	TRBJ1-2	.	CASSYSANYGYTF	TGTGCCAGCAGTTACTCGGCTAACTATGGCTACACCTTC
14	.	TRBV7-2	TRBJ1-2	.	CASSLAPTNYGYTF	TGTGCCAGCAGCTTAGCGCCAACTAACTATGGCTACACCTTC